These T cell receptor beta chains were read from a single sample in a study of shared clonotypes between healthy human individuals. Sequencing used immunoSEQ multiplex PCR; TCRdb keeps in-frame clones, though not all of them. The sample yields hundreds of thousands of clones, 90% to 97% seen once. Input material: naive CD8+ T cells sorted from blood. The receptors come from a woman in her 30s in good health. CDR3s include the opening cysteine and the closing phenylalanine or tryptophan. D genes are given only for firm matches.

d_call,v_call,j_call,cdr3_aa
TRBD2,TRBV6-6,TRBJ2-1,CASRRLAGGREQFF
.,TRBV5-1,TRBJ2-1,CASSLAAVAYNEQFF
.,TRBV21-1,TRBJ2-7,CASSKAGRSGSAEQYF
.,TRBV28,TRBJ2-7,CASSQGQNAYEQYF
.,TRBV27,TRBJ1-4,CASSLQGTNEKLFF
.,TRBV7-9,TRBJ1-1,CASSSGEAYTEAFF
.,TRBV6-6,TRBJ1-1,CASNRRDGNTEAFF
.,TRBV4-1,TRBJ2-7,CASSQDPPGSGSYEQYF
.,TRBV6-5,TRBJ2-7,CASSYSTEYEQYF
.,TRBV27,TRBJ2-7,CASKGGTSYEQYF
.,TRBV5-4,TRBJ2-1,CASSAPPEKVNNEQFF
.,TRBV15,TRBJ2-7,CATSRDRGAWYEQYF
.,TRBV27,TRBJ2-7,CACDGSRSYEQYF
TRBD2,TRBV29-1,TRBJ2-1,CSVRNPVGLAGSYNEQFF
.,TRBV19,TRBJ2-7,CASSFGLLVSYEQYF
.,TRBV11-2,TRBJ2-7,CASSFPGSLSYEQYF
.,TRBV7-9,TRBJ1-1,CASSQGRGVNTEAFF
.,TRBV11-2,TRBJ2-3,CASSPGQFLGTDTQYF
.,TRBV4-1,TRBJ2-3,CASSQDAGQVEGNTQYF
.,TRBV6-6,TRBJ2-1,CASSYSSNNEQFF
TRBD1,TRBV7-6,TRBJ2-2,CASRGSGDRTLNTGELFF
.,TRBV9,TRBJ2-3,CASSVGGGVGTDTQYF
.,TRBV7-9,TRBJ1-5,CASSFAPGGNQPQHF
.,TRBV4-1,TRBJ2-7,CASSQGVGYSAPPYEQYF
TRBD2,TRBV6-5,TRBJ2-7,CASSSPLTSGSYEQYF
.,TRBV4-1,TRBJ1-1,CASSQDQETEAFF
.,TRBV14,TRBJ1-2,CASSQSDTPLFGYTF
TRBD1,TRBV25-1,TRBJ2-7,CASSEYGQGAGEQYF
TRBD1,TRBV5-8,TRBJ2-7,CASSGDRPRGEQYF
TRBD2,TRBV7-6,TRBJ2-2,CASSLGLAGGTGELFF
TRBD1,TRBV6-6,TRBJ1-1,CASSPRQGIDTEAFF
.,TRBV10-3,TRBJ2-6,CATMGATGANVLTF
.,TRBV6-1,TRBJ2-2,CASSEYVGGNTGELFF
.,TRBV30,TRBJ2-1,CAWSASRRDNEQFF
.,TRBV28,TRBJ2-7,CASSPWSLGRAYEQYF
.,TRBV19,TRBJ2-1,CASSSRDGNNEQFF
.,TRBV4-1,.,CASSQKGAYEQYF
.,TRBV2,TRBJ1-1,CASSFMNTEAFF
TRBD2,TRBV5-6,TRBJ2-1,CASSSILADTLIKQFF
.,TRBV28,TRBJ2-3,CASTGIVGSDTQYF